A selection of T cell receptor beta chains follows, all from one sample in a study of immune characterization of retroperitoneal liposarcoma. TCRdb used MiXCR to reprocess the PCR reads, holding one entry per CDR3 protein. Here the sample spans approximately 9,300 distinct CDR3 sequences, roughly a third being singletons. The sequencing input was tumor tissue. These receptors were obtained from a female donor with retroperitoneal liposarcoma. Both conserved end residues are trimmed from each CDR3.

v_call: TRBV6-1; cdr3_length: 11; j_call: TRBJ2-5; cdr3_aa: ASRKQGLETQY
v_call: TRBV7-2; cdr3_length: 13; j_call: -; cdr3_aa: ASSPPGNLYNEQY
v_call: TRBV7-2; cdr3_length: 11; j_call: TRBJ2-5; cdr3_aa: ASSLRPYNEQY
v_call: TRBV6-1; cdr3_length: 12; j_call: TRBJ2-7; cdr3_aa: ASSEALKSLSGH
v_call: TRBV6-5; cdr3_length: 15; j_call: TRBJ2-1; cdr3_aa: ASSEFPSGSKGNEQF
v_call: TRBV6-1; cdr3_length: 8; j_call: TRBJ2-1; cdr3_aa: ASGDYEQF
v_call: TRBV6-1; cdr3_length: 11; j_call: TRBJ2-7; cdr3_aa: ASGMTGSYEQY
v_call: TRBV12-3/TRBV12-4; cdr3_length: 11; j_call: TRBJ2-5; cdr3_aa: ASKAGAQETQY
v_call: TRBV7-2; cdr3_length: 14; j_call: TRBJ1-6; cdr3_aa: ASSLGGARFSSPLH
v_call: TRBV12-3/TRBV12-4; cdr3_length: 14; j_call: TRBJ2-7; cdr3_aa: ASSTRLAGSYNEQY
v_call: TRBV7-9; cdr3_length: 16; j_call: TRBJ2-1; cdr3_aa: ASSGTSDDRGGYNEQF
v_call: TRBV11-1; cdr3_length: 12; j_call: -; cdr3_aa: ASSLVIGHYEQY
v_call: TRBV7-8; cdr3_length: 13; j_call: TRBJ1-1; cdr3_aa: ASSLATPGVTEAF
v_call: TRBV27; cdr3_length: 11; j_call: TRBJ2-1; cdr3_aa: ASSPGGPNEQF
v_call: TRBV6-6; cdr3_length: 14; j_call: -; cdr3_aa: ASSYSTSWGGNEQF
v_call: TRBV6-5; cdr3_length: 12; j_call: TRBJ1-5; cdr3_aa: ASSYSIMGQPQH
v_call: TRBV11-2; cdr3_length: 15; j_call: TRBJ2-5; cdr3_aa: ASSLDARDRGQETQY
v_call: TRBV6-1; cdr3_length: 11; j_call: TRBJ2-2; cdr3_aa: ASSEAETGELF
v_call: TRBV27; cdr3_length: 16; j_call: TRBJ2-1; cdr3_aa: ASSRGDRGTISYNEQF
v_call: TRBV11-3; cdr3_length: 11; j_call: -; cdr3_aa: ASSPTGSYEQY
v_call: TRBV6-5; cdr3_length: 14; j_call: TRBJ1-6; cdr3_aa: ASSTRWTGGFSPLH
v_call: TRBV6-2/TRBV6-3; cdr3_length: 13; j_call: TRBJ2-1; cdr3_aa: ASKTRDRIYNEQF
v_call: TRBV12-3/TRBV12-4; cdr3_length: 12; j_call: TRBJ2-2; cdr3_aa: ASSPRGRTGELF
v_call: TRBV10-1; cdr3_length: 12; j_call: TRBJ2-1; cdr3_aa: ASSRDTSGNEQF
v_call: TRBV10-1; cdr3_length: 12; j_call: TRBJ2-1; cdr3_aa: ASSETGGTDEQF
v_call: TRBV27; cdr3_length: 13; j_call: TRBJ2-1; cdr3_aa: ASSSPGQGYNEQF
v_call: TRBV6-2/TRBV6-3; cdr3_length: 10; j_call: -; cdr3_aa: AGGGGLYEQY
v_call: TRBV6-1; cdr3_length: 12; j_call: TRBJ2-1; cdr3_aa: ASSSRQGGSGQF
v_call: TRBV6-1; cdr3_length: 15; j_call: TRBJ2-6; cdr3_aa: ASRGQSSNSGANVLT
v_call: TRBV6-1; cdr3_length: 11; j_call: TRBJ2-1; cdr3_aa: ATATSGGNEQF
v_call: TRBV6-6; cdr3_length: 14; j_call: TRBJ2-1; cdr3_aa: ASSYSGLAGPETQF
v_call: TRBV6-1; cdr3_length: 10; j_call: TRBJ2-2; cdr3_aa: ASRLYTGELF
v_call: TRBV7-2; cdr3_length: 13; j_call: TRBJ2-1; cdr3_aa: ASSPGLAGVGEQF
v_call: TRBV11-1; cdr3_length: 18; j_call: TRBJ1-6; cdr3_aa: ASSYPSVREGAWNNSPLH
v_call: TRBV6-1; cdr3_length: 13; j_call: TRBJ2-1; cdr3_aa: ASSSVTSGHNEQF
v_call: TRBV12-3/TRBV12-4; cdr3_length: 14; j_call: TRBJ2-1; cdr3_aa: ASSNPGLGRFNEQF
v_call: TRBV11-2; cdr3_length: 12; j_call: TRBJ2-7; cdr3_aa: ASSFAGPNYEQY